These T cell receptor beta chains were read from a single sample in a study of cytomegalovirus exposure and HLA in healthy donors. The protocol was immunoSEQ multiplex PCR, while the TCRdb copy is restricted to in-frame clones and leaves out a portion. The sample carries under 150,000 clones, roughly 81% recorded once. The sample consisted of PBMCs. The receptor source for this set is a woman under 40 in good health and CMV-seronegative. CDR3s include the opening cysteine and the closing phenylalanine or tryptophan.

TRBV5-4	TRBJ1-3	CASSRTGDSSGNTIYF
TRBV15	TRBJ2-7	CATSSAGTHSNEQYF
TRBV5-4	TRBJ2-2	CASSQKGAGELFF
TRBV28	TRBJ2-7	CASSLAPFSGVSYEQYF
TRBV10-1	TRBJ1-4	CAIDRDTNEKLFF
TRBV11-1	TRBJ1-6	CASSSGGTAVNSPLHF
TRBV27	TRBJ1-1	CASSTSGMNTEAFF
TRBV27	TRBJ1-2	CASSLYPEANYGYTF
TRBV9	TRBJ2-3	CASSVVGRSSTDTQYF
TRBV5-4	TRBJ1-2	CASSLVTTGVGGYTF
TRBV7-2	TRBJ2-3	CASSQPVGAITDTQYF
TRBV7-9	TRBJ1-1	CASRSDRGRRTEAFF
TRBV6-6	TRBJ2-1	CASNQGSITNEQFF
TRBV9	TRBJ2-5	CASSVVGWTATETQYF
TRBV18	TRBJ2-3	CASSREASTDTQYF
TRBV12-5	TRBJ2-3	CASGLTQNTQYF
TRBV28	TRBJ1-1	CASRGTGLAEAFF
TRBV9	TRBJ1-1	CASSPDRGWRTEAFF
TRBV4-1	TRBJ2-6	CASSQTGSGANVLTF
TRBV7-9	TRBJ1-2	CASSLAGNYGYTF
TRBV11-2	TRBJ2-1	CASSFGHSTLISSYNEQFF
TRBV18	TRBJ1-1	CASSWGTNTEAFF
TRBV5-1	TRBJ1-6	CASSLVTGRNANSPLHF
TRBV7-2	TRBJ2-5	CASREQVLQETQYF
TRBV5-1	TRBJ2-3	CASSPGHSGGAFYTQYF
TRBV11-1	TRBJ2-1	CASGTGANEQFF
TRBV4-2	TRBJ2-1	CASSRWRSYNEQFF
TRBV4-1	TRBJ1-5	CASSQESGGNQPQHF
TRBV13	TRBJ1-2	CASSLGVQGYGF
TRBV10-1	TRBJ1-2	CASSENVRDGYTF
TRBV5-1	TRBJ2-4	CASSEEGANIQYF
TRBV4-3	TRBJ1-1	CASSLDRNTEAFF
TRBV28	TRBJ1-1	CASSGGRLRTEAFF
TRBV7-2	TRBJ1-6	CASSLASAVYSYNSPLHF
TRBV19	TRBJ1-6	CASSAPTGVNSPLHF
TRBV19	TRBJ1-5	CASRLGLRSNQPQHF
TRBV5-1	TRBJ2-1	CASNRDSYNEQFF
TRBV5-1	TRBJ2-7	CASSFGLAGEQYF
TRBV28	TRBJ1-3	CASSFNRPSGNTIYF
TRBV7-2	TRBJ2-7	CASSLVPGSYEQYF
TRBV21-1	TRBJ1-4	CASSKRSENEKLFF
TRBV11-2	TRBJ1-5	CASSLGRGDQPQHF
TRBV7-6	TRBJ1-6	CASSLSGSSPLHF